Each of the 12 T cell receptor beta chains below was sequenced from the same sample in a study of identical twins. MiXCR, run by TCRdb on the 5' RACE reads, gives a single entry per CDR3 protein. Of around 550,000 distinct CDR3 sequences in the sample, about 16% were seen once. These data were likewise used in another study, on yellow fever vaccine responses in identical twins.

The sequencing input was CD4+ T cells sorted from blood. The receptor source for this set is a woman under 30 in good health.

Notes on this clonotype: The junction differs from germline at one of its ends, possibly a read error. The rearrangement uses TRBV28 and TRBJ2-4, with TRBD1 matching 8 bases. CDR1 and CDR2 from the germline V gene are MDHEN and SYDVKM. The CDR3 sequence is 13 residues long. CDR3 region: CASSSQKTGGRDF. DNA for the CDR3: TGTGCCAGCAGTTCTCAGAAAACAGGGGGAAGGGACTTC.

V usage is TRBV7-9 and J usage is TRBJ1-2; D perhaps matches TRBD1 (5 bases). V was cut by 5 bases and J by 5 bases, with 18 bases left in between. The CDR3 loop spans 15 amino acids. Germline-derived CDR1 and CDR2 are SEHNR and FQNEAQ (reference sequence). This CDR3 is CASSLGRTNGYGYTF. Here the CDR3 DNA reads TGTGCCAGCAGCCTCGGAAGGACAAACGGTTATGGCTACACCTTC.

This clonotype turned up a few times. V gene TRBV6-1 combines with J gene TRBJ2-3, with 7 positions matching TRBD2. This CDR3 region has 14 residues. J lost 4 bases, V lost 7 bases, and 8 bases had no gene match. Germline CDR1 reads MNHNS; CDR2 reads SASEGT. CDR3: CASNRGRGADTQYF. For the CDR3, the DNA is TGTGCCAGCAACCGGGGGAGGGGAGCAGATACGCAGTATTTT.

This clonotype was observed a few times. This chain connects TRBV15 to TRBJ2-2; no firm D call. Germline CDR1 reads LNHNV; CDR2 reads YYDKDF (reference sequence). The CDR3 totals 15 residues. The V gene lost 1 base and the J gene lost 4 bases, with 10 bases spanning the gap. CDR3 nucleotides: TGTGCCACCAGCAGAGTTGGGGTGGTCACCGGGGAGCTGTTTTTT. Protein product: CATSRVGVVTGELFF.

This clonotype appeared many times. V is TRBV12-3 or TRBV12-4 and J is TRBJ1-1; 8 bases fit TRBD1. The trim removed 5 bases at V and 5 bases at J, leaving 10 bases unmatched. CDR3 length equals 15 residues. The CDR3 spells CASSPGTGRGTEAFF. DNA for the CDR3: TGTGCCAGCAGTCCCGGGACAGGACGTGGTACTGAAGCTTTCTTT.

In its sample, this clonotype was seen many times. The rearrangement uses TRBV24-1 and TRBJ2-5, with 9 bases aligning to TRBD1. This CDR3 has 16 amino acids. Germline CDR1 and CDR2: KGHDR and SFDVKD. J gave up 5 bases and V 4 bases, and 10 bases lay outside the gene matches. This CDR3 reads CATSDGDRGIKETQYF. The CDR3 bases are TGTGCCACCAGTGACGGTGACAGGGGGATAAAGGAGACCCAGTACTTC.

In this sample, this clonotype turned up a few times. V is TRBV10-2 and J is TRBJ2-7, with D unresolved. The V end lost 1 base, the J end lost 3 bases, and 7 bases lay between the germline ends. CDR3 length equals 13 residues. The germline V gene has CDR1 WSHSY and CDR2 SAAADI. The CDR3 coding sequence is TGCGCCAGCAGTGAGTATGGCGGCTACGAGCAGTACGTC. This gives the protein CASSEYGGYEQYV.

The chain has TRBV21-1 and TRBJ2-7; TRBD1 is the table's D call, not checked against the DNA. TRBV21-1 is designated a pseudogene. This CDR3 has 15 amino acids. The CDR3 loop reads CASRERTGTPYEQYV. The DNA for the CDR3 is TGTGCCAGCAGGGAAAGGACAGGGACCCCCTACGAGCAGTACGTC.

V and J are TRBV10-3 and TRBJ2-5; TRBD2 agrees at 7 bases. The CDR3 is made up of 15 amino acids. Germline V lookup: CDR1 ENHRY, CDR2 SYGVKD. Unmatched junction bases numbered 10, after V lost 4 bases and J lost 5 bases. Written as DNA, the CDR3 is TGTGCCATCAGTGGTTGGCCCCTCGGGGGGGAGACCCAGTACTTC. Translated, it gives CAISGWPLGGETQYF.

This clonotype was seen ten or more times. V is TRBV20-1 and J is TRBJ2-1, with 11 bases fitting TRBD2. Germline loops: CDR1 DFQATT, CDR2 SNEGSKA (reference sequence). After removal of 4 bases from V and 12 bases from J, the junction contained 11 bases not matched to a gene. The CDR3 runs 14 residues. The CDR3 region is CSATGTSGTTGQFF. The CDR3 bases are TGCAGTGCTACCGGGACTAGCGGTACCACTGGGCAGTTCTTC.

The J gene is TRBJ2-5, the V gene TRBV14; D unclear. The CDR3 runs to 15 residues. Germline loops: CDR1 SGHDN, CDR2 FVKESK. V lost 2 bases to trimming and J lost 6 bases, with 16 bases between them. CDR3 protein: CASSQSIVQLQTQYF. CDR3 bases: TGTGCCAGCAGCCAATCGATCGTGCAGTTGCAGACCCAGTACTTC.

This rearrangement joins TRBV10-3 to TRBJ1-5; no definite D call. V lost 0 bases, J lost 3 bases, and 9 bases lay in between. Germline assignment: CDR1 ENHRY and CDR2 SYGVKD. The CDR3 has 15 amino acids. CDR3 region: CAISESSADNQPQHF. CDR3 nucleotides: TGTGCCATCAGTGAGTCGTCGGCAGACAATCAGCCCCAGCATTTT.